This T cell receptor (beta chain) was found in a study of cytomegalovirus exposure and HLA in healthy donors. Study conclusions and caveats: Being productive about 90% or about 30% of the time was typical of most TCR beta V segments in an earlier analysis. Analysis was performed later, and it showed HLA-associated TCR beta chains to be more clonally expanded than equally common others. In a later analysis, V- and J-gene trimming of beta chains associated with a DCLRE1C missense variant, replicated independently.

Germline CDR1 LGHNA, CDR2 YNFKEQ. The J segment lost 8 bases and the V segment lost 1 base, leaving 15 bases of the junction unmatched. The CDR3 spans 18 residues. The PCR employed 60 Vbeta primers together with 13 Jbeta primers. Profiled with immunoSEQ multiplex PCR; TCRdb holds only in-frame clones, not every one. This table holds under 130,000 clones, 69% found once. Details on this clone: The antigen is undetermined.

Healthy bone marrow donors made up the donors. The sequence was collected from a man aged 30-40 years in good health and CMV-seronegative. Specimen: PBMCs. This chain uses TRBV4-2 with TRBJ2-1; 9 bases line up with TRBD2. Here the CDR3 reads CASSQAEGVAGVFDEQFF. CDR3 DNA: TGTGCCAGCAGCCAAGCCGAAGGGGTAGCGGGAGTTTTTGATGAGCAGTTCTTC.